The rows below give T cell receptor beta chains drawn from one sample of a study of blood T cell repertoires in COVID-19. Libraries were prepared by immunoSEQ multiplex PCR; TCRdb keeps only in-frame clonotypes and omits some of them. The repertoire consists of about 310,000 clones, with around 85% occurring once and the leading ten covering about 1.9%. Material: PBMCs or T cells enriched from blood (not recorded which). The receptors stem from a woman aged 30 to 39 who had been exposed to COVID-19. The CDR3 runs from the conserved cysteine through the conserved F or W. D genes are given only for firm matches. Expanded clones are given a class, and other clones once, few, many or no size at all.

TRBD2	-	TRBV11-2	TRBJ2-7	CASSPPPSGGAREQYF	TGTGCCAGCAGCCCACCCCCCAGCGGGGGGGCCCGCGAGCAGTACTTC
-	-	TRBV28	TRBJ1-2	CASSRGEVPYGYTF	TGTGCCAGCAGTCGAGGAGAGGTACCCTATGGCTACACCTTC
-	-	TRBV5-1	TRBJ1-1	CASSLAEGMGTEAFF	TGCGCCAGCAGCTTGGCGGAGGGGATGGGTACTGAAGCTTTCTTT
TRBD1	-	TRBV9	TRBJ1-5	CASSGGTGIYQPQHF	TGTGCCAGCAGCGGAGGGACAGGCATATATCAGCCCCAGCATTTT
-	-	TRBV3-1/TRBV3-2	TRBJ2-3	CASRKAADTQYF	TGTGCCAGCAGGAAGGCGGCAGATACGCAGTATTTT
TRBD2	-	TRBV30	TRBJ2-1	CAWTSGPYNEQFF	TGTGCCTGGACTAGCGGGCCTTACAATGAGCAGTTCTTC
-	few	TRBV5-1	TRBJ1-6	CASSLKGRGRDYNSPLHF	TGCGCCAGCAGCTTGAAGGGGCGGGGCAGAGACTATAATTCACCCCTCCACTTT
-	few	TRBV6-5	TRBJ1-1	CASSYRGGNTEAFF	TGTGCCAGCAGTTACAGAGGGGGAAACACTGAAGCTTTCTTT
TRBD1	-	TRBV6-2/TRBV6-3	TRBJ1-5	CASSYSPGQRRLYNQPQHF	TGTGCCAGCAGTTACTCTCCGGGACAGCGACGCCTATACAATCAGCCCCAGCATTTT
-	few	TRBV27	TRBJ2-1	CASSLRGSKWQFF	TGTGCCAGCAGTTTACGGGGATCCAAGTGGCAGTTCTTC
-	-	TRBV29-1	TRBJ2-5	CSEYDYTRIQETQYF	TGCAGCGAATACGATTACACGAGGATCCAAGAGACCCAGTACTTC
-	once	TRBV7-3	TRBJ2-7	CASSLTAGGSYEQYF	TGTGCCAGCAGCTTAACGGCCGGGGGCTCCTACGAGCAGTACTTC
TRBD1	-	TRBV5-1	TRBJ2-2	CASSSGTGGTGELFF	TGCGCCAGCAGCTCCGGGACAGGGGGTACCGGGGAGCTGTTTTTT
TRBD2	-	TRBV29-1	TRBJ2-5	CSVKLGGSGETQYF	TGCAGCGTTAAACTGGGCGGGAGTGGCGAGACCCAGTACTTC
TRBD2	-	TRBV28	TRBJ2-7	CASIGGYEQYF	TGTGCCAGCATCGGGGGGTACGAGCAGTACTTC
TRBD2	-	TRBV6-2/TRBV6-3	TRBJ2-7	CASSSPPGLAGGTYEQYF	TGTGCCAGCAGTTCGCCCCCGGGACTAGCGGGGGGAACCTACGAGCAGTACTTC
-	-	TRBV6-5	TRBJ1-3	CASSYRGASGNTIYF	TGTGCCAGCAGTTACCGTGGGGCGTCTGGAAACACCATATATTTT
-	-	TRBV28	TRBJ1-2	CASSFLSNYGYTF	TGTGCCAGCAGTTTTTTAAGCAACTATGGCTACACCTTC
-	many	TRBV6-4	TRBJ2-1	CASSVTGFYEQFF	TGTGCCAGCAGTGTCACGGGTTTCTATGAGCAGTTCTTC
-	-	TRBV19	TRBJ2-7	CASSITGAGGYEQYF	TGTGCCAGTAGTATAACGGGCGCTGGGGGGTACGAGCAGTACTTC
TRBD1	-	TRBV9	TRBJ1-6	CASSGQGAAYNSPLHF	TGTGCCAGCAGCGGACAGGGGGCTGCCTATAATTCACCCCTCCACTTT
-	-	TRBV11-2	TRBJ1-1	CASSLAGRVPSEAFF	TGTGCCAGCAGCTTAGCGGGGAGGGTTCCTTCCGAAGCTTTCTTT
TRBD2	-	TRBV5-1	TRBJ2-1	CASSPRETSGNFYNEQFF	TGCGCCAGCAGCCCCCGAGAAACTAGCGGGAATTTCTACAATGAGCAGTTCTTC
-	once	TRBV28	TRBJ2-1	CASSLPTLIDNEQFF	TGTGCCAGCAGTTTGCCAACCCTAATCGACAATGAGCAGTTCTTC
-	-	TRBV5-1	TRBJ2-7	CASSLVQGPYEQYF	TGCGCCAGCAGCTTGGTTCAGGGGCCCTACGAGCAGTACTTC
-	-	TRBV19	TRBJ1-4	CASREGAAANEKLFF	TGTGCCAGTAGAGAAGGGGCGGCTGCTAATGAAAAACTGTTTTTT
TRBD2	-	TRBV7-3	TRBJ2-1	CASSLGTSGYNEQFF	TGTGCCAGCAGCTTGGGGACTAGCGGATACAATGAGCAGTTCTTC
TRBD2	-	TRBV5-1	TRBJ2-5	CASSGGSEETQYF	TGCGCCAGCAGCGGCGGGAGCGAGGAGACCCAGTACTTC
TRBD2	-	TRBV4-1	TRBJ2-7	CASSLGLAGGSSYEQYF	TGCGCCAGCAGCCTGGGACTAGCGGGAGGGAGCTCCTACGAGCAGTACTTC
-	-	TRBV27	TRBJ2-5	CASRLHGGQETQYF	TGTGCCAGCAGACTGCACGGGGGTCAAGAGACCCAGTACTTC
-	-	TRBV19	TRBJ2-7	CASSENGDYEQYF	TGTGCCAGTAGTGAGAACGGGGACTACGAGCAGTACTTC
TRBD1	once	TRBV5-1	TRBJ1-4	CASSLTGGAEKLFF	TGCGCCAGCAGCTTGACAGGGGGAGCTGAAAAACTGTTTTTT
TRBD1	-	TRBV7-9	TRBJ1-1	CASSRFGQVTEAFF	TGTGCCAGCAGTCGATTTGGACAGGTCACTGAAGCTTTCTTT
-	-	TRBV6-5	TRBJ2-1	CASQPVGGLGEQFF	TGTGCCAGCCAACCCGTCGGGGGGCTCGGTGAGCAGTTCTTC
TRBD1	-	TRBV11-3	TRBJ2-2	CASSLEGQVTGELFF	TGTGCCAGCAGCTTAGAGGGACAGGTCACCGGGGAGCTGTTTTTT
TRBD1	-	TRBV28	TRBJ1-3	CASSFPRGIAGNTIYF	TGTGCCAGCAGTTTCCCCAGGGGGATCGCTGGAAACACCATATATTTT
-	-	TRBV7-9	TRBJ1-1	CASSLVPVNTEAFF	TGTGCCAGCAGCTTAGTACCGGTGAACACTGAAGCTTTCTTT
TRBD2	-	TRBV11-2	TRBJ2-5	CASSFFPSGGGETQYF	TGTGCCAGCAGCTTCTTTCCTAGCGGGGGTGGGGAGACCCAGTACTTC
-	-	TRBV30	TRBJ1-4	CAWGRGGSSEKLFF	TGTGCCTGGGGGAGGGGGGGTTCGTCTGAAAAACTGTTTTTT
-	-	TRBV7-2	TRBJ2-7	CASSSTIGATPKEQYF	TGTGCCAGCAGCTCAACGATCGGAGCCACTCCCAAAGAGCAGTACTTC
-	-	TRBV10-3	TRBJ1-5	CAISTTGLRTQHF	TGTGCCATCAGTACCACAGGGTTGAGGACCCAGCATTTT
TRBD2	-	TRBV9	TRBJ2-1	CASSPTGTSGTNEQFF	TGTGCCAGCAGCCCAACCGGGACTAGCGGGACTAATGAGCAGTTCTTC
TRBD1	-	TRBV6-5	TRBJ1-2	CASSYLGQVADYGYTF	TGTGCCAGCAGTTATCTGGGACAGGTTGCGGACTATGGCTACACCTTC